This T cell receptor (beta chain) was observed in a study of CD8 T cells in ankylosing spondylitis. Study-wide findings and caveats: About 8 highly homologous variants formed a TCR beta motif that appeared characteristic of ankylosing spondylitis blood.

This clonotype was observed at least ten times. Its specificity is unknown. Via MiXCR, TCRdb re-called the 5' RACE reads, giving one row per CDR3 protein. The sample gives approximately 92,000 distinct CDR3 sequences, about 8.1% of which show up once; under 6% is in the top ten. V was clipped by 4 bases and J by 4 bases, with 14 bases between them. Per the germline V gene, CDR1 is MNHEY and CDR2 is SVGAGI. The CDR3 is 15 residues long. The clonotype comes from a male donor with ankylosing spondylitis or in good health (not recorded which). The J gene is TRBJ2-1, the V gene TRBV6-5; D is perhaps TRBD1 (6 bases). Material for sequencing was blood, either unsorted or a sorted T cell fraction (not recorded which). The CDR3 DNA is TGTGCCAGCAGTTTAGTACAGGGAAATTACAATGAGCAGTTCTTC. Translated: CASSLVQGNYNEQFF.